The 18 T cell receptor beta chains reported below all come from one sample, sequenced in a study of regulatory T cells in long-lasting Graves disease. Time point reported: newly diagnosed GD, antithyroid drugs for less than 3 months. Preparation of the TCR library used RNA extracted from PBMCs. According to the study, TCR beta libraries were built with iRepertoire HTBI primers and CDR3-region Arm-PCR. One entry per CDR3 protein results from TCRdb running MiXCR on the multiplex PCR reads. Of some 220,000 distinct CDR3 sequences in the sample, less than 20% were seen once. This same sample was also part of a study on T cells in Graves' hyperthyroidism and ophthalmopathy.

The sample in question was peripheral blood mononuclear cells (PBMCs), obtained at new diagnosis, from a patient treated with antithyroid drugs. The receptors were sampled from a woman aged 25 to 45 with Graves disease.

This clonotype was detected once. This clone may be a read error of a much larger clone one base away. This chain uses TRBV12-5 with TRBJ1-1, with TRBD1 matching over 7 bases. Germline lookup yields CDR1 LGHNT and CDR2 FRNRAP. The CDR3 consists of 15 residues. J gave up 4 bases and V 6 bases, and 11 bases lay outside the gene matches. As DNA, the CDR3 is TGTGCTAGTGGCACCCAGGGGGGCGTCAGCACTGAAGCTTTCTTT. Amino acid sequence: CASGTQGGVSTEAFF.

This clonotype was observed at least ten times. This rearrangement joins TRBV19 to TRBJ2-1; TRBD1 matches at 8 bases. The CDR3 sequence is 14 residues long. Germline V gives CDR1 LNHDA, CDR2 SQIVND (reference sequence). V shed 10 bases and J 7 bases; nucleotides not matched to a gene: 12. CDR3 sequence: CATAGGFVGNEQFF. CDR3 sequence (DNA): TGTGCCACCGCAGGGGGCTTTGTCGGTAATGAGCAGTTCTTC.

This clonotype was detected a few times. A much larger clone sits a single nucleotide away, making a read error possible. The chain is built from TRBV11-2 and TRBJ2-1, with D hard to call. This CDR3 has 12 amino acids. Trimming took off 5 bases at V and 9 bases at J, with 11 bases between the two ends. Germline CDR1 is SGHAT and CDR2 is FQNNGV. The CDR3 nucleotides read TGTGCCAGCAGCCGCCTAGGCGGTGAGCAGTTCTTC. Translating gives CASSRLGGEQFF.

There are many counts of this clonotype. The chain is built from TRBV11-1 and TRBJ2-7, with TRBD2 matching over 14 bases. Germline V lookup: CDR1 SGHAT, CDR2 FQDESV (reference sequence). This CDR3 has 15 amino acids. Trimming removed 4 bases from V and 7 bases from J; junction bases left unmatched: 6. As DNA, the CDR3 is TGTGCCAGCAGCTCGACTAGCGGGAGGGCCGGAGAGCAGTACTTC. Amino acid sequence: CASSSTSGRAGEQYF.

This clonotype was observed many times. The rearrangement joins TRBV5-5 to TRBJ2-7; 7 positions agree with TRBD1. V lost 4 bases to trimming and J lost 1 base; unmatched junction nucleotides: 8. Germline CDR1 reads SGHKS; CDR2 reads YYEKEE (reference sequence). The CDR3 spans 15 residues. The CDR3 coding sequence is TGTGCCAGCAGCGTATCACCGGGACAGTCCTACGAGCAGTACTTC. It specifies CASSVSPGQSYEQYF.

This clonotype was seen at least ten times. This chain joins TRBV27 and TRBJ1-1; the D is unclear. Looked up from germline, CDR1 is MNHEY and CDR2 is SMNVEV (reference sequence). This CDR3 contains 15 residues. The V end was cut by 4 bases, the J end by 0 bases, with 12 bases between. The DNA for the CDR3 is TGTGCCAGCAGTTCCCTCGGGTACATGAACACTGAAGCTTTCTTT. Protein: CASSSLGYMNTEAFF.

This clonotype was counted ten times or more. This chain links TRBV20-1 with TRBJ1-1; D gene unclear. The CDR3 contains 15 residues. The ends were cut back, 3 bases at V and 1 base at J, with 15 bases in the middle. Germline CDR1 is DFQATT and CDR2 is SNEGSKA (reference sequence). CDR3 coding DNA: TGCAGTGCTAGCCCTCCGGGGAGGGAGAACACTGAAGCTTTCTTT. It translates to CSASPPGRENTEAFF.

This clonotype was picked up many times. The genes are TRBV7-8 and TRBJ2-2; possibly TRBD1 for D (7 bases). This CDR3 is built from 14 residues. The germline V gene has CDR1 SGHVS and CDR2 FQNEAQ. V lost 5 bases, J lost 5 bases, and 12 bases lay in between. Here the CDR3 reads CASSPGGPTGELFF. As DNA, the CDR3 is TGTGCCAGCAGCCCAGGGGGGCCGACCGGGGAGCTGTTTTTT.

V usage is TRBV28 and J usage is TRBJ2-5, with TRBD2 identical over 7 bases. CDR3 length equals 16 residues. Trimming removed 6 bases from V and 4 bases from J; junction bases left unmatched: 14. Germline V gene sequence: CDR1 MDHEN, CDR2 SYDVKM. The CDR3 reads CASSQILLAFAETQYF. The DNA of the CDR3 is TGTGCCAGCAGCCAAATTTTACTAGCGTTTGCAGAGACCCAGTACTTC.

This clonotype was observed many times. The chain uses TRBV5-1 and TRBJ2-1, with TRBD2 identical over 12 bases. Per the germline V gene, CDR1 is SGHRS and CDR2 is YFSETQ. V was clipped by 4 bases and J by 8 bases; unmatched bases: 10. This CDR3 has 16 amino acids. CDR3 protein: CASSLLAGGPEDEQFF. The CDR3 DNA reads TGCGCCAGCAGCCTCCTAGCGGGAGGGCCGGAGGATGAGCAGTTCTTC. The whole variable domain, filled in from reference TRBV5-1 and TRBJ2-1, reads KAGVTQTPRYLIKTRGQQVTLSCSPISGHRSVSWYQQTPGQGLQFLFEYFSETQRNKGNFPGRFSGRQFSNSRSEMNVSTLELGDSALYLCASSLLAGGPEDEQFFGPGTRLTVL.

This clonotype was seen ten or more times. The V call is TRBV6-1, the J call TRBJ1-5, with D unresolved. Per germline, CDR1 MNHNS and CDR2 SASEGT. This CDR3 region has 13 residues. V lost 7 bases and J lost 5, with 12 bases in between. The CDR3 here is CASIRARDQPQHF. The CDR3 nucleotides are TGTGCCAGCATCAGAGCAAGGGATCAGCCCCAGCATTTT.

This clonotype was detected ten times or more. This sequence joins TRBV27 and TRBJ1-1; 8 bases are shared with TRBD1. Germline CDR1 is MNHEY and CDR2 is SMNVEV (reference sequence). The ends lost 3 bases at V and 4 bases at J; junction bases unmatched: 4. The CDR3 is 14 amino acids. CDR3 DNA sequence: TGTGCCAGCAGTTTCAGGGGGCAATCCACTGAAGCTTTCTTT. As protein: CASSFRGQSTEAFF.

This clonotype was recorded a few times. J is TRBJ2-5 and V is TRBV19; 7 bases align to TRBD1. Germline loops: CDR1 LNHDA, CDR2 SQIVND (reference sequence). CDR3 size: 16 residues. Trimming took 4 bases from V and 4 from J; bases not matched to a gene: 12. The DNA for the CDR3 is TGTGCCAGTAGTAGGGGGCCGACAGGGTTGGGAGAGACCCAGTACTTC. This gives the protein CASSRGPTGLGETQYF.

This clonotype came up many times. The chain recombines TRBV28 with TRBJ1-5; 9 nucleotides line up with TRBD1. The trim removed 4 bases at V and 6 bases at J, leaving 7 bases unmatched. Germline lookup yields CDR1 MDHEN and CDR2 SYDVKM. There are 15 residues in the CDR3. CDR3 region: CASSSRVTGGQPQHF. The CDR3 DNA follows: TGTGCCAGCAGTTCCCGGGTGACAGGGGGTCAGCCCCAGCATTTT.

V and J are TRBV14 and TRBJ2-5; 8 bases fit TRBD2. The V segment lost 5 bases and the J segment 2 bases; nucleotides outside the gene matches: 4. CDR3 length: 14 residues. The V gene's germline CDR1 is SGHDN and CDR2 FVKESK. For the CDR3, the DNA is TGTGCCAGCAGCATTCCTAGCGGGCAAGAGACCCAGTACTTC. It encodes CASSIPSGQETQYF.

This clonotype was observed many times. This chain connects TRBV5-6 to TRBJ1-1, with D perhaps matching TRBD1 (5 bases). Germline V gene lookup returns CDR1 SGHDT and CDR2 YYEEEE. This CDR3 spans 13 amino acids. Trimming took 1 base from V and 10 from J, leaving 14 bases between them. CDR3 residues: CASSLLYSGGAFF. The CDR3 region has the DNA TGTGCCAGCAGCTTGCTGTACAGCGGGGGAGCTTTCTTT.

In this sample, this clonotype turned up many times. The chain has TRBV30 and TRBJ1-5; D might be TRBD1 (6 bases). The germline V gene encodes CDR1 GTSNPN and CDR2 SVGIG (reference sequence). The CDR3 loop spans 16 amino acids. With 2 bases removed from V and 5 bases from J, the gap between germline ends came to 19 bases. CDR3 DNA: TGTGCCTGGAGTCCCCGAGCGACAGGAAGGGATCAGCCCCAGCATTTT. Encoded protein: CAWSPRATGRDQPQHF.

This clonotype was seen ten or more times. J is TRBJ1-1 and V is TRBV12-3 or TRBV12-4; unclear D gene. Trimming removed 0 bases from V and 5 bases from J, with 7 bases in between. CDR3 length equals 13 residues. The CDR3 nucleotides are TGTGCCAGCAGTTTAGCGCGTAGAACTGAAGCTTTCTTT. This sequence encodes CASSLARRTEAFF.